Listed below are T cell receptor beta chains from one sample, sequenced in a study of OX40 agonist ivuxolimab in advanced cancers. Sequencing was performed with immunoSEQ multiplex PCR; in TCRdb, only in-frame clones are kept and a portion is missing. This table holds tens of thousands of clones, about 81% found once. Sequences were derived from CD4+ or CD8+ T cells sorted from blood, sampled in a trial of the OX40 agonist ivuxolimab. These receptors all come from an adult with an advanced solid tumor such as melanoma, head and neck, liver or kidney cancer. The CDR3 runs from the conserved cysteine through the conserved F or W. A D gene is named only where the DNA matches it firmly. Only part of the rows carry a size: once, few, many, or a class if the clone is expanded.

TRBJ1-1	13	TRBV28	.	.	CASSLIRDTEAFF	TGTGCCAGCAGTTTAATAAGGGACACTGAAGCTTTCTTT
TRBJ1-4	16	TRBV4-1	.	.	CASSPWEGAPNEKLFF	TGCGCCAGCAGTCCATGGGAGGGAGCCCCAAATGAAAAACTGTTTTTT
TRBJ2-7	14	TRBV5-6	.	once	CASSPKRQSDEQYF	TGTGCCAGCAGCCCAAAACGACAAAGCGACGAGCAGTACTTC
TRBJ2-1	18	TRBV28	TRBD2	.	CASSLGGTSGKVGNEQFF	TGTGCCAGCAGTTTAGGGGGGACTAGCGGGAAGGTAGGCAATGAGCAGTTCTTC
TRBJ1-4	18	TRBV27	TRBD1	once	CASRGGRDRGLQNEKLFF	TGTGCCAGCAGGGGGGGCCGGGACAGGGGACTTCAAAATGAAAAACTGTTTTTT
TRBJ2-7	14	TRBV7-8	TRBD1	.	CASSGKDRSYEQYF	TGTGCCAGCAGCGGAAAGGACAGGAGTTACGAGCAGTACTTC
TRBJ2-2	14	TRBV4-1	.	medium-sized	CASSLAGATGELFF	TGCGCCAGCAGCCTTGCGGGGGCCACCGGGGAGCTGTTTTTT
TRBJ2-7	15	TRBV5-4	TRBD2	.	CASSSLSSGPYEQYF	TGTGCCAGCAGCTCCCTCTCTAGCGGGCCCTACGAGCAGTACTTC
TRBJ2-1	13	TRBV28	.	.	CASSLPAVSEQFF	TGTGCCAGCAGTTTACCCGCGGTGAGTGAGCAGTTCTTC
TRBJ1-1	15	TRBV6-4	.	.	CASTENGGAGTEAFF	TGTGCCAGCACCGAAAATGGGGGCGCAGGCACTGAAGCTTTCTTT
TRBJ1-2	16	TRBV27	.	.	CASSEATERKNYGYTF	TGTGCCAGCAGTGAAGCGACGGAACGAAAAAACTATGGCTACACCTTC
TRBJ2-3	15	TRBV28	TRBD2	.	CASSRGLADTDTQYF	TGTGCCAGCAGTCGGGGACTAGCGGATACAGATACGCAGTATTTT
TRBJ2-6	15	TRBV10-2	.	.	CASSERGSGANVLTF	TGCGCCAGCAGTGAGAGGGGATCCGGGGCCAACGTCCTGACTTTC
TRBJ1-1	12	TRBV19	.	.	CASSTGNTEAFF	TGTGCCAGTAGTACCGGTAACACTGAAGCTTTCTTT
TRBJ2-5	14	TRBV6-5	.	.	CASTVDRPQETQYF	TGTGCCAGCACCGTCGACAGACCCCAAGAGACCCAGTACTTC
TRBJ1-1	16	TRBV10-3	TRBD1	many	CAISEGTDLMNTEAFF	TGTGCCATCAGTGAAGGGACAGACCTCATGAACACTGAAGCTTTCTTT
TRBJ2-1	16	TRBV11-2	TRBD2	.	CASSLAGLAPYNEQFF	TGTGCCAGCAGCTTAGCGGGACTAGCGCCCTACAATGAGCAGTTCTTC
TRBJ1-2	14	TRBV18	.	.	CASSPPVGYYGYTF	TGTGCCAGCTCACCACCGGTGGGGTACTATGGCTACACCTTC
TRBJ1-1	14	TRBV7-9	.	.	CASSLGQLNTEAFF	TGTGCCAGCAGCTTAGGCCAGTTGAACACTGAAGCTTTCTTT
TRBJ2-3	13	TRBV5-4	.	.	CASSLAGGDTQYF	TGTGCCAGCAGCTTGGCAGGGGGGGATACGCAGTATTTT
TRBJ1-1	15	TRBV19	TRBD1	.	CASRSGGGGNTEAFF	TGTGCCAGTAGGTCAGGGGGCGGCGGGAACACTGAAGCTTTCTTT
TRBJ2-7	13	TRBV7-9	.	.	CASSPDGSYEQYF	TGTGCCAGCAGCCCAGACGGGAGCTACGAGCAGTACTTC
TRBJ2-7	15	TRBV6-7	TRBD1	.	CASSYWGTETYEQYF	TGTGCCAGCAGTTACTGGGGGACAGAGACCTACGAGCAGTACTTC
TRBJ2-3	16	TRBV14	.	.	CASSPMFGFATDTQYF	TGTGCCAGCAGCCCTATGTTCGGGTTTGCAACAGATACGCAGTATTTT
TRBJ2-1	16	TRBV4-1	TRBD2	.	CASSQELGRAGNEQFF	TGCGCCAGCAGCCAAGAACTCGGGAGGGCCGGGAATGAGCAGTTCTTC
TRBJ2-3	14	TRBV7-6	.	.	CASSPLSGTDTQYF	TGTGCCAGCAGCCCCCTATCGGGCACAGATACGCAGTATTTT
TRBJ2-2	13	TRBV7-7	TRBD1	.	CASSSTGEGELFF	TGTGCCAGCAGCTCCACAGGGGAAGGGGAGCTGTTTTTT
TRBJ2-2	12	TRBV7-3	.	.	CASSSQTGELFF	TGTGCCAGCAGCTCCCAAACCGGGGAGCTGTTTTTT
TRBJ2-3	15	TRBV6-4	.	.	CASSAGPHSTDTQYF	TGTGCCAGCAGTGCGGGACCGCACTCCACAGATACGCAGTATTTT
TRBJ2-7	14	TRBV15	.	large	CATSRDGGSSEQYF	TGTGCCACCAGCAGAGATGGCGGATCCAGCGAGCAGTACTTC
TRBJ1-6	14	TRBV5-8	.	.	CASSLVVGNSPLHF	TGTGCCAGCAGCTTGGTCGTGGGTAATTCACCCCTCCACTTT
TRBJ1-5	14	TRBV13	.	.	CASSLGYPNQPQHF	TGTGCCAGCAGCTTGGGGTACCCTAATCAGCCCCAGCATTTT
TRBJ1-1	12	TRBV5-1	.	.	CASSVSGAEAFF	TGCGCCAGCAGCGTATCAGGGGCTGAAGCTTTCTTT
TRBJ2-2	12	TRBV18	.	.	CASSQTDGELFF	TGTGCCAGCTCACAAACCGACGGGGAGCTGTTTTTT
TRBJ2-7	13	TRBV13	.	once	CASSFGGSYEQYF	TGTGCCAGCAGCTTCGGAGGCTCCTACGAGCAGTACTTC
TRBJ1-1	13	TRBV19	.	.	CASSIGGGTEAFF	TGTGCCAGTAGTATCGGGGGGGGCACTGAAGCTTTCTTT
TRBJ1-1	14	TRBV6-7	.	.	CASIAGTENTEAFF	TGTGCCAGCATCGCCGGGACGGAGAACACTGAAGCTTTCTTT
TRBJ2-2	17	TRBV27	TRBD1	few	CASSRDSAISNTGELFF	TGTGCCAGCAGTCGGGACAGCGCCATTTCGAACACCGGGGAGCTGTTTTTT
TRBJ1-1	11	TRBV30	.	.	CAWSTGTEAFF	TGTGCCTGGAGTACAGGAACTGAAGCTTTCTTT
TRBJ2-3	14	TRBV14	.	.	CASSAVGGTDTQYF	TGTGCCAGCAGCGCTGTGGGGGGCACAGATACGCAGTATTTT
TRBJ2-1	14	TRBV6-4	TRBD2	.	CASSELLEGGEQFF	TGTGCCAGCAGTGAATTGCTAGAGGGAGGGGAGCAGTTCTTC
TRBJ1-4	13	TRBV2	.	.	CASQPWDNEKLFF	TGTGCCAGCCAACCGTGGGATAATGAAAAACTGTTTTTT
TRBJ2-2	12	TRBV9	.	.	CASSSRPGELFF	TGTGCCAGCAGCTCTAGACCCGGGGAGCTGTTTTTT
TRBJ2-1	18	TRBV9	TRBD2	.	CASSTEGTSGGSYNEQFF	TGTGCCAGCAGCACCGAGGGGACTAGCGGTGGATCCTACAATGAGCAGTTCTTC
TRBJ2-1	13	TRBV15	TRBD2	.	CATKSGSKNEQFF	TGTGCCACCAAAAGCGGGAGTAAGAATGAGCAGTTCTTC
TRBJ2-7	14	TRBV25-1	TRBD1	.	CASATTTGDSEQYF	TGTGCCAGCGCCACAACTACAGGGGATTCCGAGCAGTACTTC